Listed below are T cell receptor beta chains from one sample, sequenced in a study of human T cells and chemical hapten exposure. MiXCR, run by TCRdb on the RACE reads, gives a single entry per CDR3 protein. The sample lists about 190,000 distinct CDR3 sequences; under 25% were seen once. The source was whole blood, collected in connection with sensitization to the hapten diphenylcyclopropenone (DPC). Receptors originate from a woman between 40 and 50 years old with alopecia areata. Some clones in this sample may be carry-over from other donors' samples. Each CDR3 is given without its conserved first and last residue. D genes are given only for firm matches. Rows give clone size only sometimes, using once, few, many, or a class for an expanded clone.

len: 12
j_gene: TRBJ2-5
abundance: -
v_gene: TRBV7-2
d_gene: -
CDR3aa: ASSSRQDGETQY

len: 13
j_gene: TRBJ2-3
abundance: few
v_gene: TRBV20-1
d_gene: -
CDR3aa: SARDPGANTDTQY

len: 11
j_gene: TRBJ1-1
abundance: -
v_gene: TRBV4-3
d_gene: -
CDR3aa: ASSHRVNTEAF

len: 13
j_gene: TRBJ2-7
abundance: -
v_gene: TRBV4-1
d_gene: TRBD2
CDR3aa: ASSLGTSDSYEQY

len: 12
j_gene: TRBJ2-7
abundance: -
v_gene: TRBV5-1
d_gene: -
CDR3aa: VSSLVSSSYEQY

len: 11
j_gene: TRBJ2-3
abundance: -
v_gene: TRBV21-1
d_gene: -
CDR3aa: ASSKALPDTQY

len: 14
j_gene: TRBJ2-2
abundance: -
v_gene: TRBV6-5
d_gene: -
CDR3aa: ASSYSGERGTGELF

len: 13
j_gene: TRBJ2-6
abundance: many
v_gene: TRBV4-2
d_gene: -
CDR3aa: ASSQVTSGANVLT

len: 12
j_gene: TRBJ2-7
abundance: few
v_gene: TRBV10-3
d_gene: -
CDR3aa: AISVNFGEPEQY

len: 14
j_gene: TRBJ2-3
abundance: few
v_gene: TRBV27
d_gene: TRBD2
CDR3aa: ASSFLGLGGSDTQY

len: 15
j_gene: TRBJ1-5
abundance: -
v_gene: TRBV9
d_gene: TRBD1
CDR3aa: ASSVVVGQGACQPQH

len: 9
j_gene: TRBJ1-2
abundance: -
v_gene: TRBV6-2/TRBV6-3
d_gene: -
CDR3aa: ASSQGYGYT

len: 13
j_gene: TRBJ1-4
abundance: -
v_gene: TRBV24-1
d_gene: TRBD1
CDR3aa: ATSDRQGVDEKLF

len: 15
j_gene: TRBJ2-3
abundance: few
v_gene: TRBV28
d_gene: TRBD2
CDR3aa: ASWPSGGRARTDTQY

len: 17
j_gene: TRBJ1-6
abundance: -
v_gene: TRBV21-1
d_gene: -
CDR3aa: ASSKVKKQGHRTNSPLH

len: 16
j_gene: TRBJ2-2
abundance: -
v_gene: TRBV3-1
d_gene: TRBD2
CDR3aa: ASSLRGLAGGRTGELF

len: 12
j_gene: TRBJ2-5
abundance: few
v_gene: TRBV7-2
d_gene: TRBD2
CDR3aa: ASSVRAGEGTQY

len: 11
j_gene: TRBJ1-2
abundance: -
v_gene: TRBV6-2/TRBV6-3
d_gene: TRBD1
CDR3aa: ASSQTGDYGYT

len: 11
j_gene: TRBJ2-7
abundance: once
v_gene: TRBV6-2/TRBV6-3
d_gene: -
CDR3aa: ASSRERDYEQY

len: 13
j_gene: TRBJ2-2
abundance: -
v_gene: TRBV2
d_gene: TRBD2
CDR3aa: ASRGGGWGTGELF

len: 12
j_gene: TRBJ1-1
abundance: -
v_gene: TRBV5-1
d_gene: -
CDR3aa: ASSLGTTNTEAF

len: 13
j_gene: TRBJ2-7
abundance: -
v_gene: TRBV15
d_gene: TRBD1
CDR3aa: ATSREPGTGTEQY

len: 13
j_gene: TRBJ1-5
abundance: -
v_gene: TRBV28
d_gene: -
CDR3aa: ASSRDGYSNQPQH

len: 10
j_gene: TRBJ2-1
abundance: few
v_gene: TRBV29-1
d_gene: -
CDR3aa: SVPAHQDEQF

len: 10
j_gene: TRBJ2-1
abundance: few
v_gene: TRBV29-1
d_gene: -
CDR3aa: SYEVGHNEQF

len: 12
j_gene: TRBJ2-2
abundance: -
v_gene: TRBV4-1
d_gene: TRBD1
CDR3aa: ASSRQGYTGELF

len: 15
j_gene: TRBJ2-2
abundance: -
v_gene: TRBV21-1
d_gene: -
CDR3aa: ASRMARGGAVTGELF

len: 13
j_gene: TRBJ2-3
abundance: -
v_gene: TRBV28
d_gene: -
CDR3aa: ASSLYRGEADTQY

len: 11
j_gene: TRBJ1-2
abundance: few
v_gene: TRBV9
d_gene: -
CDR3aa: ASSGHGYYGYT